This T cell receptor beta chain is drawn from a study of CD8 T cells in Susac syndrome. Germline loops: CDR1 SGHNT, CDR2 YENEEA. With 1 base removed from V and 0 bases from J, the gap between germline ends came to 13 bases. The CDR3 runs 17 residues. Roughly 0.45 to 1 ug RNA was reverse transcribed with random hexamers. The CDR3 of TCR beta was amplified by immunoSEQ multiplex PCR across 54 Vbeta and 13 Jbeta. TCRdb analysed the immunoSEQ multiplex PCR reads with MiXCR anew, one entry per CDR3 protein. The table shows some 180,000 distinct CDR3 sequences, with 80% to 95% occurring only once. TCR beta sequences were obtained from blood CD8+ and CD4+ T cells. The individuals used as controls were healthy donors who had been matched for both age and sex.

What was sequenced was CD4+ T cells from PBMCs. V gene TRBV11-3 combines with J gene TRBJ2-1; possibly TRBD2 for D (5 bases). The receptor comes from a human donor in good health. The CDR3 sequence is CASSLGKAASSYNEQFF. The CDR3, as DNA: TGTGCCAGCAGCTTAGGAAAAGCGGCGAGCTCCTACAATGAGCAGTTCTTC.